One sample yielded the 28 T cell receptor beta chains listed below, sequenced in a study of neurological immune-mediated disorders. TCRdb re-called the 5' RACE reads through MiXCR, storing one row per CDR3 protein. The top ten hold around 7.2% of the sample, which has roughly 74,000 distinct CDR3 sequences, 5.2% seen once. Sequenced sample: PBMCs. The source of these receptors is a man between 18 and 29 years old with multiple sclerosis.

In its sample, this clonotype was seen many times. The CDR3 DNA reads TGTGCCAGCAGTTACGAGGGGCACCATGAGCAGTTCTTC. This codes for CASSYEGHHEQFF. V is TRBV6-6 and J is TRBJ2-1; either TRBD1 or TRBD2 may fit D (5 bases each). Deletions cut 2 bases from V and 8 bases from J, with 10 bases between. The CDR3 runs to 13 residues. Germline V gene sequence: CDR1 MNHNY, CDR2 SVGAGI (reference sequence).

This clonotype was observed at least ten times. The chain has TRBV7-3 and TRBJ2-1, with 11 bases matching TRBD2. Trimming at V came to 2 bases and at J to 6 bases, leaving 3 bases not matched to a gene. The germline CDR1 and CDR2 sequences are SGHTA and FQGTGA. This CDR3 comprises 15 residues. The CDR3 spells CASSLLAGGSNEQFF. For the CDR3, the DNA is TGTGCCAGCAGCTTACTAGCGGGGGGTTCCAATGAGCAGTTCTTC. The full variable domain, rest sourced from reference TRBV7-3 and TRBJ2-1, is GAGVSQTPSNKVTEKGKYVELRCDPISGHTALYWYRQSLGQGPEFLIYFQGTGAADDSGLPNDRFFAVRPEGSVSTLKIQRTERGDSAVYLCASSLLAGGSNEQFFGPGTRLTVL.

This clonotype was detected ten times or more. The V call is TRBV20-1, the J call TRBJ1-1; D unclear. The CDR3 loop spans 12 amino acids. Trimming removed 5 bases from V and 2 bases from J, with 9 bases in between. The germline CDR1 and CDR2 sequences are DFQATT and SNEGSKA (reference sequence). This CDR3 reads CSALAGNTEAFF. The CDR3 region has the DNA TGCAGTGCTTTGGCGGGAAACACTGAAGCTTTCTTT.

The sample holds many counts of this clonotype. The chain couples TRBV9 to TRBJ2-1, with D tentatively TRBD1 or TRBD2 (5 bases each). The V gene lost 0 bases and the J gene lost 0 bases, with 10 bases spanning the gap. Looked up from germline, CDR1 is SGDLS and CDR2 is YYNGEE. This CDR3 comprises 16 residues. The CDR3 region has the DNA TGTGCCAGCAGCGTAGCGGCAGGGAGCTCCTACAATGAGCAGTTCTTC. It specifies CASSVAAGSSYNEQFF.

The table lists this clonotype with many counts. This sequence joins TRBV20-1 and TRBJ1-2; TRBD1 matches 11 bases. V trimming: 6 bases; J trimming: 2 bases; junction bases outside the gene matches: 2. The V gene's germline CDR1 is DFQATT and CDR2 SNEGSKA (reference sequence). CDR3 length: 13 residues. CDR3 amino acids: CSARTGGNYGYTF. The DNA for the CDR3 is TGCAGTGCGAGGACAGGGGGCAACTATGGCTACACCTTC.

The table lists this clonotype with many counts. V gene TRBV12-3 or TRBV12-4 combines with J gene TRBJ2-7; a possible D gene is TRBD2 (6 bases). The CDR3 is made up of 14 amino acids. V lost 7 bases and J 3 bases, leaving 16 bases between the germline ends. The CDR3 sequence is CASTHTVGGYEQYF. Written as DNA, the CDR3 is TGTGCCAGCACCCACACCGTCGGGGGCTACGAGCAGTACTTC.

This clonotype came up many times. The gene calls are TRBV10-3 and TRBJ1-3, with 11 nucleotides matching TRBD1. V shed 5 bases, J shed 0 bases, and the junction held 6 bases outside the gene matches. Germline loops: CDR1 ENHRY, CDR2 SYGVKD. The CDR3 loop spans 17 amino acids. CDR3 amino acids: CAISTRDRGISGNTIYF. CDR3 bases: TGTGCCATCAGTACCCGGGACAGGGGGATCTCTGGAAACACCATATATTTT.

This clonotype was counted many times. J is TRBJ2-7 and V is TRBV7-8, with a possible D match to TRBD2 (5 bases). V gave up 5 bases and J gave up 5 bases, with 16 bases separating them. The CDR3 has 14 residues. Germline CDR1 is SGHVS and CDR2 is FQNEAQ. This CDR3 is CASSQRDSGHEQYF. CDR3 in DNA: TGTGCCAGCAGCCAGAGGGATTCTGGCCACGAGCAGTACTTC.

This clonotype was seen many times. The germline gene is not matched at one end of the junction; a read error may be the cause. The DNA for the CDR3 is TGTGCCACCAGTGATTTGACGGGTCAGCCCCAGAATTTT. This codes for CATSDLTGQPQNF. The V and J genes are TRBV24-1 and TRBJ1-5; D remains unclear. The germline V gene has CDR1 KGHDR and CDR2 SFDVKD. The CDR3 contains 13 residues.

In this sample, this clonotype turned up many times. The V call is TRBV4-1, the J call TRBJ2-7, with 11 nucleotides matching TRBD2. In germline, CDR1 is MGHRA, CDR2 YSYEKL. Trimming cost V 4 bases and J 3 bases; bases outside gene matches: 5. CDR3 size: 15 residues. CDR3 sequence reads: CASSPGLADLYEQYF. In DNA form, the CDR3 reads TGCGCCAGCAGCCCGGGACTAGCGGACCTCTACGAGCAGTACTTC.

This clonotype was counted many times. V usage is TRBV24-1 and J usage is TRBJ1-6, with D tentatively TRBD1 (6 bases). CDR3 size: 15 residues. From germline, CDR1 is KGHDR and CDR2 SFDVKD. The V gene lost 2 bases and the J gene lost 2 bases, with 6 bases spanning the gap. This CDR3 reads CATSDWDTYNSPLHF. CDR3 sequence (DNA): TGTGCCACCAGTGATTGGGACACCTATAATTCACCCCTCCACTTT.

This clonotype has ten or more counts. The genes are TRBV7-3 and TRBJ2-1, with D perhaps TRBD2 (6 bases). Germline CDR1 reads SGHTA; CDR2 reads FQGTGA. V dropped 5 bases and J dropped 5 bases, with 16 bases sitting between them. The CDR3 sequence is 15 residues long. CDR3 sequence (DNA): TGTGCCAGCAGCACGGGGGACTCCCCTAACAATGAGCAGTTCTTC. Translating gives CASSTGDSPNNEQFF.

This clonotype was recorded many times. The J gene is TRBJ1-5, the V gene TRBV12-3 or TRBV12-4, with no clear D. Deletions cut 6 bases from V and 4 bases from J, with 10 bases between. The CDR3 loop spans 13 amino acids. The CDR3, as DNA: TGTGCCAGCAGCAAACAGTTTAATCAGCCCCAGCATTTT. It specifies CASSKQFNQPQHF.

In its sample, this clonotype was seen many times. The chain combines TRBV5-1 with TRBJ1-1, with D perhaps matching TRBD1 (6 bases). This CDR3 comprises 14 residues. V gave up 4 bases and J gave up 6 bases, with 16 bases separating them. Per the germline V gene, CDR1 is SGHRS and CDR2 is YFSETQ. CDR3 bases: TGCGCCAGCAGCCTCCGGTCGGGGGGCTCTGAAGCTTTCTTT. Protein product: CASSLRSGGSEAFF. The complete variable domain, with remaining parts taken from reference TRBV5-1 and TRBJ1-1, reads KAGVTQTPRYLIKTRGQQVTLSCSPISGHRSVSWYQQTPGQGLQFLFEYFSETQRNKGNFPGRFSGRQFSNSRSEMNVSTLELGDSALYLCASSLRSGGSEAFFGQGTRLTVV.

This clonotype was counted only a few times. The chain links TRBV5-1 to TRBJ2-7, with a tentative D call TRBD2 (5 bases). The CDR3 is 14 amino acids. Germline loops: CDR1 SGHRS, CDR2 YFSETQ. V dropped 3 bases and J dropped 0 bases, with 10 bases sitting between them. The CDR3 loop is CASSSSAGSYEQYF. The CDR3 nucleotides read TGCGCCAGCAGCTCCTCGGCGGGCTCCTACGAGCAGTACTTC.

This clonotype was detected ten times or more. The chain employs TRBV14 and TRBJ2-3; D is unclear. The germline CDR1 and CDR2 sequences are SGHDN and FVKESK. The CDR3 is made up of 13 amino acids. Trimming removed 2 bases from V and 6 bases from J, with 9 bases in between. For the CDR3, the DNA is TGTGCCAGCAGCCAATTACGGACGGATACGCAGTATTTT. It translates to CASSQLRTDTQYF.

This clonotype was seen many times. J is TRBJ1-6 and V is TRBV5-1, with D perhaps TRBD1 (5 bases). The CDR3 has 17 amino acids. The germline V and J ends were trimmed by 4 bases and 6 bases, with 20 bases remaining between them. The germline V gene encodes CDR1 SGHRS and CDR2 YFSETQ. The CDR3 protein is CASSPAFQGGLNSPLHF. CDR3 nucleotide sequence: TGCGCCAGCAGCCCGGCTTTCCAGGGAGGGCTTAATTCACCCCTCCACTTT.

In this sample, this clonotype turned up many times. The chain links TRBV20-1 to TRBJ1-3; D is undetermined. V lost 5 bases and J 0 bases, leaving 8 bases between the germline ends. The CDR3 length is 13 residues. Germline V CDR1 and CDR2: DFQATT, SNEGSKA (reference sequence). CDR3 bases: TGCAGTGCTTCGCCGTTCTCTGGAAACACCATATATTTT. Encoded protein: CSASPFSGNTIYF.

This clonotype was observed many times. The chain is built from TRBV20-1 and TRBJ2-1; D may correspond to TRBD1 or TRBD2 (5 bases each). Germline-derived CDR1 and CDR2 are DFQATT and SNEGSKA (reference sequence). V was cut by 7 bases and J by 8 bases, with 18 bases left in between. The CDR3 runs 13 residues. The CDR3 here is CSGDPGNEDEQFF. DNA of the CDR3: TGCAGTGGGGACCCAGGGAACGAGGATGAGCAGTTCTTC.

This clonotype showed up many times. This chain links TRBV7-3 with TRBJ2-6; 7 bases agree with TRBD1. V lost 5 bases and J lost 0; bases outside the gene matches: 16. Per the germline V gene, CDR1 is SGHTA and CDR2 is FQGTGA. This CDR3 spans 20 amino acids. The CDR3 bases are TGTGCCAGCAGCCTTACTTACAGGGGAACTCAGAGCTCTGGGGCCAACGTCCTGACTTTC. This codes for CASSLTYRGTQSSGANVLTF.

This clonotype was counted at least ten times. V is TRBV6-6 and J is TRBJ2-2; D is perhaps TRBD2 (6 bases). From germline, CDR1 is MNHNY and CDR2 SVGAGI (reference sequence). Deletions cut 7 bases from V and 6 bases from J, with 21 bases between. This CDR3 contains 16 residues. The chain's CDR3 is CASTPLGGPRSGELFF. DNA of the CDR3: TGTGCCAGCACCCCCCTGGGGGGACCGAGGTCCGGGGAGCTGTTTTTT.

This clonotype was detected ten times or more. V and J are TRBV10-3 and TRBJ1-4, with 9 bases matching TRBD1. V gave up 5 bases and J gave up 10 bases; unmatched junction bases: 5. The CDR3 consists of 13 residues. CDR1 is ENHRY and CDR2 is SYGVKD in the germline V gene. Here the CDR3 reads CAISRDREGKLFF. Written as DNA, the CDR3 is TGTGCCATCAGTCGGGACAGGGAAGGAAAACTGTTTTTT.

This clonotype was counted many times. CDR3 in amino acids: CSARGTTQNNEQFF. CDR3 nucleotides: TGCAGTGCTAGAGGCACTACTCAAAACAATGAGCAGTTCTTC. The chain recombines TRBV20-1 with TRBJ2-1; no clear D. The germline V gene encodes CDR1 DFQATT and CDR2 SNEGSKA (reference sequence). Trimming took off 1 base at V and 5 bases at J, with 12 bases between the two ends. CDR3 size: 14 residues.

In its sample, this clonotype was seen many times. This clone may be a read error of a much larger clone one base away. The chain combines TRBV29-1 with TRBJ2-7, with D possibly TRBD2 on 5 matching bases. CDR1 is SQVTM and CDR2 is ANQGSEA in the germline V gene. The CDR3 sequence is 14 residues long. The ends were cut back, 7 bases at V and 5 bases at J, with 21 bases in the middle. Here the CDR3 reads CSAVPRERVHEQYF. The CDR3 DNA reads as TGCAGCGCCGTACCCCGGGAAAGAGTCCACGAGCAGTACTTC.

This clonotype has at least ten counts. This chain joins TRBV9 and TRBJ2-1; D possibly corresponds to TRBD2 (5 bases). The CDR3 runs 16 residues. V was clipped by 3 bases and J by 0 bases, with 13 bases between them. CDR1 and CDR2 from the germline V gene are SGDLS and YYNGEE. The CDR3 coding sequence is TGTGCCAGCAGCGGTAAGCGGCTAAGCTCCTACAATGAGCAGTTCTTC. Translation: CASSGKRLSSYNEQFF.

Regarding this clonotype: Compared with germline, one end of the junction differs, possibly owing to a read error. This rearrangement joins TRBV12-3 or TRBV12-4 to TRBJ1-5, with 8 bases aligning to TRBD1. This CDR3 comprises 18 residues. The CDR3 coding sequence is TGTGCCAGCAGTTTAAGGGGCAGGGGGCTCAAGGGCGGCCAGCCCCAGAATTTT. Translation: CASSLRGRGLKGGQPQNF.

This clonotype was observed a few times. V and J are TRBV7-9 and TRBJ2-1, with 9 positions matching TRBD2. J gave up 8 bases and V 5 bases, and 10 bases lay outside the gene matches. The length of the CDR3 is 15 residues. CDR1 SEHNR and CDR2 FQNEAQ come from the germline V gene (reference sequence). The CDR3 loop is CASSINLAGEDEQFF. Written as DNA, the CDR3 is TGTGCCAGCAGCATAAATTTAGCGGGAGAGGATGAGCAGTTCTTC.

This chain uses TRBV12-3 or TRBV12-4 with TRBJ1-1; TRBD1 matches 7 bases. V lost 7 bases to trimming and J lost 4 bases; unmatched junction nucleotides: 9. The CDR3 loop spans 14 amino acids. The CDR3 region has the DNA TGTGCCAGCACCCGGACAGGAACGGGCACTGAAGCTTTCTTT. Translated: CASTRTGTGTEAFF.